This T cell receptor (beta chain) emerged from a study of beta chain features in type 1 diabetes. Looking at the study overall: Patients shared similar age, gender and cell yields with healthy donors. Study conclusions and caveats: Shorter TCRB CDR3s, moderately but significantly so, were found in Type 1 diabetes patients in all four CD4+ subsets. Since sequencing was performed on cDNA, cells with high TCR expression could be over-represented.

The isolated RNA, all of it, was reverse transcribed, so expressed TCRB transcripts were what got sequenced. The repertoire was sequenced with immunoSEQ multiplex PCR; TCRdb's copy has only in-frame clones and lacks some. In the table there are approximately 170,000 clones, approximately 7.9% of which are singletons. Notes on this clone: What it binds is unknown.

Researchers reported sorting CD4+ naive, central memory, regulatory and stem cell-like memory cells via CD45RO/CCR7/CD25/CD127/CD95/CD27. Germline CDR1 and CDR2: SQVTM and ANQGSEA. Unmatched junction bases numbered 10, after V lost 7 bases and J lost 3 bases. The CDR3 covers 14 residues. The source material was central memory CD4+ T cells from blood. This sequence was found in a man between 18 and 29 years old with type 1 diabetes. This chain uses TRBV29-1 with TRBJ2-3; TRBD1 agrees at 7 bases. The CDR3 nucleotides read TGCAGCGCAGAACAGGGGATGGGGACAGATACGCAGTATTTT. This encodes CSAEQGMGTDTQYF.